The 13 T cell receptor beta chains presented below share a single source sample, sequenced in a study of neurological immune-mediated disorders. As for time point: longitudinal time-point 3. TCRdb itself ran the 5' RACE reads through MiXCR, one entry per CDR3 protein. This table has under 130,000 distinct CDR3 sequences, roughly 10% appearing once. Material for sequencing was PBMCs. The receptors derive from a female donor with HTLV-1-associated myelopathy (HAM/TSP).

The chain combines TRBV29-1 with TRBJ2-3, with TRBD1 identical over 9 bases. The CDR3 extends over 14 amino acids. Germline CDR1 SQVTM, CDR2 ANQGSEA. V gave up 4 bases and J gave up 4 bases; unmatched junction bases: 6. The CDR3 DNA follows: TGCAGCGTTGCTTTAGGACAGGGGTCAGATACGCAGTATTTT. This encodes CSVALGQGSDTQYF.

In this sample, this clonotype turned up many times. The CDR3 sequence: CASSPAEVGELFF. The DNA for the CDR3 is TGCGCCAGCAGCCCCGCGGAGGTCGGGGAGCTGTTTTTT. This chain connects TRBV5-1 to TRBJ2-2, with D tentatively TRBD2 (5 bases). The V gene's germline CDR1 is SGHRS and CDR2 YFSETQ. Trimming stripped 4 bases from V and 7 bases from J, with 11 bases between. CDR3 length equals 13 residues.

In the case of this clonotype: A clone one base away is much larger, so this may be a read error. The chain employs TRBV2 and TRBJ2-3; 8 bases agree with TRBD1. The CDR3 loop spans 15 amino acids. V was clipped by 3 bases and J by 5 bases; unmatched bases: 7. Germline loops: CDR1 SNHLY, CDR2 FYNNEI. This CDR3 is CASSDWTGLEDTQYF. In DNA, the CDR3 is TGTGCCAGCAGTGATTGGACAGGGTTGGAAGATACGCAGTATTTT.

This clonotype was recorded many times. This chain connects TRBV5-1 to TRBJ2-2, with D perhaps TRBD1 or TRBD2 (5 bases each). V was trimmed by 0 bases and J by 2 bases, leaving 8 bases between them. This CDR3 has 15 residues. In germline, CDR1 is SGHRS, CDR2 YFSETQ. The CDR3 DNA reads TGCGCCAGCAGCTTGGTTGGGGGAAACACCGGGGAGCTGTTTTTT. Protein: CASSLVGGNTGELFF.

This clonotype came up many times. The chain carries TRBV5-1 and TRBJ2-3; D remains ambiguous. CDR1 SGHRS and CDR2 YFSETQ come from the germline V gene. The V end was cut by 4 bases, the J end by 6 bases, with 9 bases between. This CDR3 has 12 residues. CDR3 coding DNA: TGCGCCAGCAGCGACGAGACGGATACGCAGTATTTT. Amino acids: CASSDETDTQYF.

This clonotype has a count of ten or more. The chain recombines TRBV27 with TRBJ2-7, with a tentative D call TRBD1 (5 bases). Between the trimmed V and J ends, which lost 3 bases and 6 bases, there was a span of 15 bases. The germline V gene has CDR1 MNHEY and CDR2 SMNVEV (reference sequence). The CDR3 totals 14 residues. The CDR3: CASSFSGMAPEQYF. As DNA, the CDR3 is TGTGCCAGCAGTTTCTCAGGGATGGCCCCCGAGCAGTACTTC.

In DNA form, the CDR3 reads TGTGCCAGCAGCCAAGGGGTTACAGTTTTCAACTATGGCTACACCTTC. Translating it yields CASSQGVTVFNYGYTF. The genes are TRBV4-2 and TRBJ1-2, with D unresolved. Per the germline V gene, CDR1 is LGHNA and CDR2 is YNFKEQ. The CDR3 runs 16 residues. V lost 1 base and J lost 2, with 14 bases in between.

As to this clonotype: A single base separates this from a much larger clone, so it may be a read error. The J gene is TRBJ1-2, the V gene TRBV6-1; 8 nucleotides align to TRBD1. The CDR3 length is 14 residues. The ends lost 3 bases at V and 7 bases at J; junction bases unmatched: 7. Germline assignment: CDR1 MNHNS and CDR2 SASEGT. The CDR3 coding sequence is TGTGCCAGCAGTGACTACGGACAGGGCCGTGGCTACACCTTC. Translation gives CASSDYGQGRGYTF.

This clonotype was counted many times. In DNA form, the CDR3 reads TGTGCCAGCAGTTTCTACCTGGGGGACACTGAAGCTTTCTTT. Translating it yields CASSFYLGDTEAFF. The chain employs TRBV12-3 or TRBV12-4 and TRBJ1-1; the D gene is possibly TRBD1 (5 bases). CDR3 size: 14 residues. V was pared by 3 bases and J by 3 bases, with 11 bases between.

This clonotype has just a few counts. The chain combines TRBV12-3 or TRBV12-4 with TRBJ2-1, with D perhaps TRBD1 or TRBD2 (6 bases each). This CDR3 has 15 amino acids. Trimming removed 5 bases at V and 5 bases at J, with 16 bases between. This CDR3 is CASSPKLGGHNEQFF. The CDR3 coding sequence is TGTGCCAGCAGTCCAAAGCTGGGGGGCCACAATGAGCAGTTCTTC.

This clonotype was observed at least ten times. This chain links TRBV21-1 with TRBJ2-7. TRBV21-1 counts as a pseudogene. This CDR3 contains 15 residues. This CDR3 reads CASSKALGFLEEQYF. The CDR3, as DNA: TGTGCCAGCAGCAAAGCGCTTGGCTTTCTGGAGGAGCAGTACTTC.

This clonotype was seen many times. Its ends do not fully match the called genes, so a read error is possible. This sequence joins TRBV12-3 or TRBV12-4 and TRBJ2-2; D may match TRBD1 or TRBD2 (6 bases each). The CDR3 is made up of 15 amino acids. The CDR3 DNA sequence: TGTGCCAGCAGTTTCAGGAGGGGGAAAACCGGGAAGCTGTTTTTT. Encoded protein: CASSFRRGKTGKLFF.

This clonotype was picked up many times. The chain has TRBV20-1 and TRBJ2-1; 9 bases match TRBD2. V lost 5 bases to trimming and J lost 5 bases; unmatched junction nucleotides: 7. The CDR3 is made up of 14 amino acids. From germline, CDR1 is DFQATT and CDR2 SNEGSKA (reference sequence). The CDR3 protein is CSAPIAGENNEQFF. The CDR3 DNA reads TGCAGTGCTCCTATAGCGGGGGAAAACAATGAGCAGTTCTTC.